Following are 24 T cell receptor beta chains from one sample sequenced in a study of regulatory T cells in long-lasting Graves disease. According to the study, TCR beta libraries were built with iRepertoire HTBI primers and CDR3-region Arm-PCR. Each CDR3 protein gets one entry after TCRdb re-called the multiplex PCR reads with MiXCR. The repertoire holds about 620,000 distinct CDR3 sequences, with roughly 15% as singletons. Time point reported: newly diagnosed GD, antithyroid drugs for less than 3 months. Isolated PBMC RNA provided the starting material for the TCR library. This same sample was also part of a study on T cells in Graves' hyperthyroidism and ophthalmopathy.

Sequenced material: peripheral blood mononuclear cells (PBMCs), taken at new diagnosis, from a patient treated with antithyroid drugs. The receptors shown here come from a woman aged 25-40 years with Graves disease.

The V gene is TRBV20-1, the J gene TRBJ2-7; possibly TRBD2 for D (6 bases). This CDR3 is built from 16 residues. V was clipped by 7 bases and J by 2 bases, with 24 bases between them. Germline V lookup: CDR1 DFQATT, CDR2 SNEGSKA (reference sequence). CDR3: CSGLAWGLHLPYEQYF. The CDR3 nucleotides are TGCAGTGGCTTAGCCTGGGGACTCCACCTCCCCTACGAGCAGTACTTC.

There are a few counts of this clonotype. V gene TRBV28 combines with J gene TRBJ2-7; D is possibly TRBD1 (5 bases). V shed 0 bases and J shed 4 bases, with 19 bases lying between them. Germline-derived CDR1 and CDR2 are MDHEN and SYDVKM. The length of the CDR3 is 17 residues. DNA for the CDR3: TGTGCCAGCAGTTTATGGGGTGGGGCCTCCAAAAGGTACGAGCAGTACTTC. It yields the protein CASSLWGGASKRYEQYF.

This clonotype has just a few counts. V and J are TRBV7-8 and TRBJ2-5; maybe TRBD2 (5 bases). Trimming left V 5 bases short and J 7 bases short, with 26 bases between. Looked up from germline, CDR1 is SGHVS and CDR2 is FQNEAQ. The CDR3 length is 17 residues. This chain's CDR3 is CASSRSRLAALRGTQYF. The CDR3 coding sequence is TGTGCCAGCAGCCGGAGTCGGCTGGCAGCGCTTCGGGGGACCCAGTACTTC.

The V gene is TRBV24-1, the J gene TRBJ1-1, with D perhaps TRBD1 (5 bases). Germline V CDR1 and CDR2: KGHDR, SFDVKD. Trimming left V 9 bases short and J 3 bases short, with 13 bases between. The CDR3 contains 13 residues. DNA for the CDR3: TGTGCCACCCGAGGGACGGACTACACTGAAGCTTTCTTT. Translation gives CATRGTDYTEAFF.

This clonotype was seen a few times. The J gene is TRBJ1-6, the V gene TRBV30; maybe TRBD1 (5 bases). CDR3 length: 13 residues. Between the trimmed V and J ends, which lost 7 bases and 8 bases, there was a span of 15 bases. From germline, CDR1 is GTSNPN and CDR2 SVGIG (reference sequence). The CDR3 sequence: CAFSGQGDSPLHF. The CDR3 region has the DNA TGTGCCTTCTCCGGGCAGGGCGATTCACCCCTCCACTTT.

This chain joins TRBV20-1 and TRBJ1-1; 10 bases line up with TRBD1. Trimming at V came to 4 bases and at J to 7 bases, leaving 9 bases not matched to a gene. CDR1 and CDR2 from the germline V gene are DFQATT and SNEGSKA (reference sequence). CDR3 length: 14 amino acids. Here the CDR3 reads CSANRDRGLYEAFF. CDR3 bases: TGCAGTGCTAACCGGGACAGGGGCCTTTATGAAGCTTTCTTT.

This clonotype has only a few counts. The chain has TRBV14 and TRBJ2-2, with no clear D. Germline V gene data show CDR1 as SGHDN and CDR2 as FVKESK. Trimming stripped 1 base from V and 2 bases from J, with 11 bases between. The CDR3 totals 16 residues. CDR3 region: CASSQVGQVNTGELFF. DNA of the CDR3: TGTGCCAGCAGCCAAGTAGGCCAGGTCAACACCGGGGAGCTGTTTTTT.

As DNA, the CDR3 is TGTGCCAGCAGCCTGGGGGTAGCGGCGGTCTACGAGCAGTACTTC. This gives the protein CASSLGVAAVYEQYF. This chain joins TRBV5-5 and TRBJ2-7; a possible D gene is TRBD2 (6 bases). Germline CDR1 and CDR2: SGHKS and YYEKEE (reference sequence). This CDR3 contains 15 residues. The V gene lost 4 bases and the J gene lost 3 bases, with 17 bases spanning the gap.

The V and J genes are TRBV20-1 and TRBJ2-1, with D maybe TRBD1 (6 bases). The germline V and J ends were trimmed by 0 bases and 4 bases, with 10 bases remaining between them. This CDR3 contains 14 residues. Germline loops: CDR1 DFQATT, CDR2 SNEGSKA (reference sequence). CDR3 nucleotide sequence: TGCAGTGCTAGAGATCTGGACAGATACAATGAGCAGTTCTTC. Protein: CSARDLDRYNEQFF.

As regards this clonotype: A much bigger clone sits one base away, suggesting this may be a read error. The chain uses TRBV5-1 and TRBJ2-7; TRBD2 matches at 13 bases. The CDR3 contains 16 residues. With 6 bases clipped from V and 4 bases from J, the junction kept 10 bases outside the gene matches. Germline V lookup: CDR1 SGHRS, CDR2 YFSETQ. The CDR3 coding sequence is TGCGCCAGCAACTCAGGACTAGCGGGAGTTGGGTACGAGCAGTACTTC. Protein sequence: CASNSGLAGVGYEQYF.

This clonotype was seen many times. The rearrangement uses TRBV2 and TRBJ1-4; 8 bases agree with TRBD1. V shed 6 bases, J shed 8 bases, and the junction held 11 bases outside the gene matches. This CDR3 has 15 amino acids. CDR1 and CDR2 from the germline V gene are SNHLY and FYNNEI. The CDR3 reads CASRDQDRGGEKLFF. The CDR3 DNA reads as TGTGCCAGCAGGGACCAAGACAGGGGAGGCGAAAAACTGTTTTTT.

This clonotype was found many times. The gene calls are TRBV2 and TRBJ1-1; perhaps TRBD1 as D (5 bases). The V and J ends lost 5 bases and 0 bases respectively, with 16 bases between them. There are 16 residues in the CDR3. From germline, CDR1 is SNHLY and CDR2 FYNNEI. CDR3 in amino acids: CASSRPPRQLNTEAFF. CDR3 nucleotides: TGTGCCAGCAGTCGTCCTCCGAGACAGTTGAACACTGAAGCTTTCTTT. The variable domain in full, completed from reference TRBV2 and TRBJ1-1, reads EPEVTQTPSHQVTQMGQEVILRCVPISNHLYFYWYRQILGQKVEFLVSFYNNEISEKSEIFDDQFSVERPDGSNFTLKIRSTKLEDSAMYFCASSRPPRQLNTEAFFGQGTRLTVV.

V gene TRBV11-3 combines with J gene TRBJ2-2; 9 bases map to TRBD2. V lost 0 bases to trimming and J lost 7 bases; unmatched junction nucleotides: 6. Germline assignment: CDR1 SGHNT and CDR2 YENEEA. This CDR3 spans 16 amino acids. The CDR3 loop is CASSLEAGGPGGELFF. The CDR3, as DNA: TGTGCCAGCAGCTTAGAAGCGGGAGGCCCTGGCGGGGAGCTGTTTTTT.

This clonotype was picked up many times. The CDR3, as DNA: TGTGCCAGCAGCGTAGACTGGGCGGTTACCACTACGCAGTATTTT. Its protein is CASSVDWAVTTTQYF. V is TRBV9 and J is TRBJ2-3, with D uncertain. The V end was cut by 0 bases, the J end by 8 bases, with 16 bases between. Germline V gene sequence: CDR1 SGDLS, CDR2 YYNGEE. The CDR3 runs to 15 residues.

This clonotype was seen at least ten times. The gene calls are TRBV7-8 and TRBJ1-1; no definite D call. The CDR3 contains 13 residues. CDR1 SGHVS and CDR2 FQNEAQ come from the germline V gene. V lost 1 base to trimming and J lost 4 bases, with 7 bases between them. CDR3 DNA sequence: TGTGCCAGCAGCTTAGGGGTTTCCACTGAAGCTTTCTTT. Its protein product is CASSLGVSTEAFF. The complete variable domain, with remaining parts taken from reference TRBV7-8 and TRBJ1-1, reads GAGVSQSPRYKVAKRGQDVALRCDPISGHVSLFWYQQALGQGPEFLTYFQNEAQLDKSGLPSDRFFAERPEGSVSTLKIQRTQQEDSAVYLCASSLGVSTEAFFGQGTRLTVV.

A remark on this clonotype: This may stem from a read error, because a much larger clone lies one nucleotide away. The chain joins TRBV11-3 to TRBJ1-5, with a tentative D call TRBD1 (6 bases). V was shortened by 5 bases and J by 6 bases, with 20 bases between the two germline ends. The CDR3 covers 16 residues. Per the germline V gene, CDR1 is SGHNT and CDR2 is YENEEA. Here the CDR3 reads CASSPPRDKGRQPQHF. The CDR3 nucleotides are TGTGCCAGCAGCCCCCCTCGGGACAAGGGCCGTCAGCCCCAGCATTTT.

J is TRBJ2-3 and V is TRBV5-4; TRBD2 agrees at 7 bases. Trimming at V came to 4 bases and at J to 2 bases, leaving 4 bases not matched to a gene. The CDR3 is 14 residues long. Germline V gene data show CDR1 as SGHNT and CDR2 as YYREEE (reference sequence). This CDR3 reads CASSQRDSTDTQYF. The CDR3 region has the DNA TGTGCCAGCAGCCAGCGGGACTCCACAGATACGCAGTATTTT.

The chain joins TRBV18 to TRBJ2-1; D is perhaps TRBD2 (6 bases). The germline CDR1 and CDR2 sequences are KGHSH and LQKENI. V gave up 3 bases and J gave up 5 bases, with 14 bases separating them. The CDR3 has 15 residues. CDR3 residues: CASSPGPGANNEQFF. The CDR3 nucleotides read TGTGCCAGCTCACCGGGACCGGGAGCAAACAATGAGCAGTTCTTC. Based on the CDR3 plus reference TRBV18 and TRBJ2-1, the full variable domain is NAGVMQNPRHLVRRRGQEARLRCSPMKGHSHVYWYRQLPEEGLKFMVYLQKENIIDESGMPKERFSAEFPKEGPSILRIQQVVRGDSAAYFCASSPGPGANNEQFFGPGTRLTVL.

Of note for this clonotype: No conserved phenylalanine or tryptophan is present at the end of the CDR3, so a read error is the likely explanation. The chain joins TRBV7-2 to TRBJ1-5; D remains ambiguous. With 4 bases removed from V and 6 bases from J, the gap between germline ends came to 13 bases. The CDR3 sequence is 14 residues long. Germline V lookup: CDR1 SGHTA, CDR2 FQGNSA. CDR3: CTSSSDRAGQPQHS. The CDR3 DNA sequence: TGTACCAGCAGCTCCGACCGGGCGGGTCAGCCCCAGCATTCT.

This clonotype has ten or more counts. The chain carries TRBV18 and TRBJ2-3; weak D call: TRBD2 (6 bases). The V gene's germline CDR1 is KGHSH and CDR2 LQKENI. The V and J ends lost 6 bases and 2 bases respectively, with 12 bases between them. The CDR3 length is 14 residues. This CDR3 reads CASSVAGFTDTQYF. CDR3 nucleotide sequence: TGTGCCAGCTCCGTCGCGGGATTCACAGATACGCAGTATTTT.

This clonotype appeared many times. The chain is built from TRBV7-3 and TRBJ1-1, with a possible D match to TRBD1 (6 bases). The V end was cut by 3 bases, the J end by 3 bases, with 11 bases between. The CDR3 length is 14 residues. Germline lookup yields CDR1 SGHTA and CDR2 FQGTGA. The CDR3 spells CASSLGGVYTEAFF. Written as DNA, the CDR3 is TGTGCCAGCAGCTTGGGGGGCGTGTACACTGAAGCTTTCTTT.

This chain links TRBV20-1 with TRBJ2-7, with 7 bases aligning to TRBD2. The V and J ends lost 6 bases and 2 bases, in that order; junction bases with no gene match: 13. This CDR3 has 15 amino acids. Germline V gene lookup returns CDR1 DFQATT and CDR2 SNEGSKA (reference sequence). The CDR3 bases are TGCAGTGCCAGCCCCCTCGCGGGGGTTACCTACGAGCAGTACTTC. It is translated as CSASPLAGVTYEQYF.

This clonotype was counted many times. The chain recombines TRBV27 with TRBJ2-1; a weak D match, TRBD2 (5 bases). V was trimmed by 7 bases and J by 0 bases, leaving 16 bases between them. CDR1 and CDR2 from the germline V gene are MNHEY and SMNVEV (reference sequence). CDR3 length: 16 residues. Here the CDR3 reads CASTSGLGSSYNEQFF. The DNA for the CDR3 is TGTGCCAGCACCTCTGGACTGGGAAGCTCCTACAATGAGCAGTTCTTC.

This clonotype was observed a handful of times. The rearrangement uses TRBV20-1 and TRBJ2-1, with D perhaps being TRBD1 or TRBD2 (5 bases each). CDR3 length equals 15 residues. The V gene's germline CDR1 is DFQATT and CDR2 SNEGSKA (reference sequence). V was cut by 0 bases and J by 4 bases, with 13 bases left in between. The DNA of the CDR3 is TGCAGTGCTAGAGATACAGGACTCGTGTACAATGAGCAGTTCTTC. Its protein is CSARDTGLVYNEQFF.